Below are 13 T cell receptor beta chains sequenced from a single sample in a study of OX40 agonist ivuxolimab in advanced cancers. Generated by immunoSEQ multiplex PCR, the TCRdb table keeps only in-frame clones and is missing some. The sample records some 22,000 clones, about 75% being singletons. The starting material was CD4+ or CD8+ T cells sorted from blood, obtained in a trial of the OX40 agonist ivuxolimab. The receptor set was obtained from an adult with an advanced solid tumor such as melanoma, head and neck, liver or kidney cancer.

This clone has more than one count but fewer than ten. CDR3 sequence reads: CASNLVGGPGETQYF. Written as DNA, the CDR3 is TGTGCCAGCAACCTTGTGGGGGGGCCGGGGGAGACCCAGTACTTC. V gene TRBV11-2 combines with J gene TRBJ2-5, with TRBD2 as a possible D gene (7 bases). The CDR3 length is 15 residues. The ends were cut back, 7 bases at V and 5 bases at J, with 20 bases in the middle. Per the germline V gene, CDR1 is SGHAT and CDR2 is FQNNGV.

This clone was counted only a few times. The J gene is TRBJ2-1, the V gene TRBV2, with 8 bases matching TRBD1. CDR3 size: 15 residues. J gave up 5 bases and V 6 bases, and 9 bases lay outside the gene matches. Germline lookup yields CDR1 SNHLY and CDR2 FYNNEI. CDR3 loop: CASRGRDRRNNEQFF. CDR3 bases: TGTGCCAGCAGAGGCCGGGACAGGCGAAACAATGAGCAGTTCTTC.

This clone was recorded once. The rearrangement joins TRBV7-6 to TRBJ1-3, with D unclear. V lost 5 bases and J lost 0, with 11 bases in between. The CDR3 runs 15 residues. The V gene's germline CDR1 is SGHVS and CDR2 FNYEAQ. The CDR3 reads CASSSGPSSGNTIYF. The DNA of the CDR3 is TGTGCCAGCAGCAGCGGCCCCAGCTCTGGAAACACCATATATTTT.

The chain employs TRBV9 and TRBJ2-5, with TRBD2 matching 12 bases. This CDR3 spans 16 amino acids. From germline, CDR1 is SGDLS and CDR2 YYNGEE. The ends lost 2 bases at V and 4 bases at J; junction bases unmatched: 6. CDR3 amino acids: CASSVRTSGVGETQYF. The CDR3 DNA reads as TGTGCCAGCAGCGTCAGGACTAGCGGGGTGGGAGAGACCCAGTACTTC.

This clone was counted a few times. V gene TRBV28 combines with J gene TRBJ1-5; D is possibly TRBD1 (5 bases). CDR1 and CDR2 (germline): MDHEN, SYDVKM. This CDR3 is 15 amino acids long. The V and J ends lost 5 bases and 5 bases respectively, with 16 bases between them. Here the CDR3 reads CASSPKVGGHQPQHF. In DNA, the CDR3 is TGTGCCAGCAGTCCAAAGGTCGGGGGTCATCAGCCCCAGCATTTT.

This chain links TRBV27 with TRBJ2-3; TRBD2 might be the D (6 bases). Trimming pared 6 bases from V and 0 bases from J, leaving 13 bases between. Germline CDR1 and CDR2: MNHEY and SMNVEV (reference sequence). This CDR3 contains 15 residues. The chain's CDR3 is CASRDGRTSTDTQYF. CDR3 nucleotides: TGTGCCAGCAGGGACGGGAGAACTAGCACAGATACGCAGTATTTT.

Regarding this clone: This may arise from a read error, as a much more abundant clone is one base away. This chain connects TRBV7-9 to TRBJ1-5, with 7 nucleotides matching TRBD1. Germline V gene data show CDR1 as SEHNR and CDR2 as FQNEAQ (reference sequence). With 7 bases clipped from V and 11 bases from J, the junction kept 17 bases outside the gene matches. The CDR3 runs 15 residues. As DNA, the CDR3 is TGTGCCAGCAACTTCGGCGGACAGGCGGCGAGGTCCCAGCATTTT. Encoded protein: CASNFGGQAARSQHF.

The chain joins TRBV11-1 to TRBJ1-1, with a possible D match to TRBD1 (6 bases). With 7 bases removed from V and 4 bases from J, the gap between germline ends came to 19 bases. CDR1 is SGHAT, CDR2 FQDESV, per germline (reference sequence). The CDR3 consists of 15 residues. CDR3 region: CASKIGGQVGTEAFF. Written as DNA, the CDR3 is TGTGCCAGCAAAATCGGGGGGCAGGTGGGCACTGAAGCTTTCTTT.

The chain combines TRBV5-1 with TRBJ2-5, with 7 nucleotides matching TRBD1. This CDR3 is built from 14 residues. Trimming cost V 2 bases and J 2 bases; bases outside gene matches: 3. Per the germline V gene, CDR1 is SGHRS and CDR2 is YFSETQ. CDR3 in amino acids: CASSFSQGQETQYF. The CDR3 nucleotides read TGCGCCAGCAGCTTCTCACAGGGGCAAGAGACCCAGTACTTC.

The J gene is TRBJ1-2, the V gene TRBV6-6; 10 positions match TRBD1. CDR3 length: 14 residues. Germline trimming cut 4 bases from V and 9 bases from J; bases unmatched to any gene: 8. Germline V gives CDR1 MNHNY, CDR2 SVGAGI (reference sequence). CDR3 nucleotides: TGTGCCAGCAGTTGGCAGGGACAGGGGAAGCGCTACACCTTC. This encodes CASSWQGQGKRYTF.

The CDR3 sequence is CASSDSNQPQHF. In nucleotides, the CDR3 is TGTGCCAGCTCGGATAGCAATCAGCCCCAGCATTTT. This rearrangement joins TRBV6-1 to TRBJ1-5, with D hard to call. This CDR3 has 12 amino acids. Germline V lookup: CDR1 MNHNS, CDR2 SASEGT. Trimming left V 8 bases short and J 0 bases short, with 5 bases between.

The chain employs TRBV5-6 and TRBJ1-3; TRBD1 matches 9 bases. With V trimmed by 4 bases and J by 5 bases, 7 bases remained unmatched. Germline V gene lookup returns CDR1 SGHDT and CDR2 YYEEEE. This CDR3 region has 15 residues. The CDR3 reads CASSDYGTGRNTIYF. The CDR3, as DNA: TGTGCCAGCAGCGACTACGGGACAGGGAGAAACACCATATATTTT.

The rearrangement uses TRBV19 and TRBJ2-1; 9 bases agree with TRBD1. This CDR3 comprises 14 residues. V lost 7 bases, J lost 4 bases, and 5 bases stayed unmatched. The V gene's germline CDR1 is LNHDA and CDR2 SQIVND (reference sequence). The CDR3 coding sequence is TGTGCCAGTACACCTGGACAGGGGTACAATGAGCAGTTCTTC. It specifies CASTPGQGYNEQFF.